This entry describes one TCR beta chain. Its antigen is still unknown. This may be a read error, as it is one base from a much larger clone. This sample is drawn from a study of T cell responses to AZD1222 COVID-19 vaccine. About the research overall: Second-dose intervals of approximately 4 or approximately 12 weeks were pooled.

Measured with immunoSEQ multiplex PCR; TCRdb has only the in-frame clones, and not every one. The table has 90,000 to 150,000 clones, roughly 90% seen once. General study results and limits: Following two doses of AZD1222, Spike-specific TCR breadth and depth rose. Just five or six AZD1222 recipients tested seropositive at baseline.

The origin of this receptor is an adult in good health. The sequences come from peripheral blood, collected on day 0 of AZD1222 vaccination.

CDR3 amino acids: CAISEAGGAAETQYF. The CDR3 nucleotides read TGTGCCATCAGTGAGGCGGGCGGGGCCGCCGAGACCCAGTACTTC. This chain joins TRBV10-3 and TRBJ2-5, with D possibly TRBD2 on 6 matching bases. The germline gives CDR1 ENHRY, CDR2 SYGVKD. V shed 2 bases and J shed 5 bases, with 15 bases lying between them. The length of the CDR3 is 15 residues.